This TCR beta chain was identified in a study of T cell repertoires in cytomegalovirus infection (dated by TCRdb to about 2019). As for the study more broadly: The HLA type of each donor mattered for the analysis, because public TCR beta signatures pointed to carriage of CMV infection along with the matching HLA type.

What the authors observed across the whole study: In the ex vivo response, HLA-C-restricted CMV-specific TCR beta clonotypes were dominant, and in two of eight donors the single most frequent clonotype came from this HLA-C-restricted group. Cumulative frequency of public TCR beta family members discriminated carriers of CMV infection plus the relevant HLA type in this cohort and an independent roughly 350-donor cohort.

Taken from cysteine to phenylalanine, the CDR3 has 15 residues. The retained sequence is limited to the CDR3, 45 bases, with the frame set at the first base. V has 3 bases trimmed and J has 5 bases trimmed; junction bases matching no gene number 7. The germline V gene provides CDR1 LGHNA and CDR2 YNFKEQ. The sequencer listed for this sample is Illumina HiSeq 1500. TCRdb reprocessing: public reads trimmed at Q25 with fastp, clones called with MiXCR, in-frame beta chains kept. Each entry merges the rows of one CDR3 protein and shows their most common DNA and genes. In this sample the table shows about 740,000 distinct CDR3 sequences, approximately 34% of which occur a single time. The top ten hold more than 2.5% of the sample. This clonotype appeared a few times. Its binding antigen is unknown. No clone much larger than this one lies a single base away; base qualities are absent.

This sequence originates from a human donor in good health (CMV status not recorded). Some clones in this sample may be carry-over from other donors' samples. The chain joins TRBV4-2 to TRBJ2-5; 9 of the junction bases match TRBD2. Sequencing was done on a sample of PBMCs. The CDR3 is CASSHQAGGGETQYF. The DNA sequence is as follows: TGTGCCAGCAGCCATCAAGCGGGAGGTGGGGAGACCCAGTACTTC.